One and the same sample provided the 26 T cell receptor beta chains below, sequenced in a study of CD8+ T cells in alopecia areata. RNA was isolated and reverse transcribed to cDNA, the sequencing template. Clones were read by immunoSEQ multiplex PCR, and TCRdb kept only the in-frame ones, dropping some. The sample yields about 270,000 clones, without any singletons. The pooled cutaneous lymph node cells were sorted using several markers (CD4, CD8alpha, NKG2D, NKG2ACE and others). The sequenced material came from CD4+ T cells sorted from a lymph node. The receptors shown here come from a C3H/HeJ mouse with alopecia areata. Mice of this strain are of MHC haplotype H2-k.

The table lists this clone with a few counts. Genes here carry mouse names. Read data end 4 residues before the CDR3 end; the end is taken from the germline J gene. The chain couples TRBV1 to TRBJ1-1, with D perhaps TRBD1 (6 bases). The CDR3 has 15 amino acids. The V gene's germline CDR1 is NSQYPW and CDR2 LRSPGD (reference sequence). Trimming pared 1 base from V and 3 bases from J, leaving 12 bases between. This chain's CDR3 is CTCSAVVGGHTEVFF. The covered CDR3 bases are TGCACCTGCAGTGCAGTTGTGGGGGGCCACACA.

Concerning this clone: The gene symbols are mouse symbols. The read comes to an end 4 residues before the CDR3 does, leaving the germline J gene to fill in the end. At the DNA level, this CDR3 is encoded by other sequences in the same sample as well. V and J are TRBV19 and TRBJ1-1; D is possibly TRBD1 (5 bases). V was clipped by 2 bases and J by 1 base, with 6 bases between them. Germline values: CDR1 FNHDT, CDR2 SITEND (reference sequence). The CDR3 runs 13 residues. The CDR3 reads CASSMRGNTEVFF. CDR3 DNA, as far as it was read: TGTGCCAGCAGTATGAGGGGAAACACA.

This clone was detected only a few times. Gene labels here are mouse ones. The read is 4 residues too short to cover the CDR3 end, so that end is filled in from the germline J gene. V is TRBV1 and J is TRBJ2-5, with TRBD1 matching 8 bases. This CDR3 comprises 12 residues. The germline gives CDR1 NSQYPW, CDR2 LRSPGD (reference sequence). The sequenced CDR3 bases are TGCACCTGCAGTGGGGACAGGGAC. Amino acids: CTCSGDRD. The complete CDR3 sequence is CTCSGDRDTQYF.

Comments on this clone: The genes and germline here are from mouse. The CDR3 end lies 3 residues beyond the end of the read and is filled in from the germline J gene. The rearrangement links TRBV13-1 to TRBJ1-6; D remains ambiguous. TRBJ1-6 is classed as an ORF, of uncertain function. Trimming left V 5 bases short and J 5 bases short, with 5 bases between. This CDR3 is 12 amino acids long. Germline V gene lookup returns CDR1 NSHNY and CDR2 SYGAGN. The CDR3 bases that were read are TGTGCCAGCAGGACAAATAATTCGCCC. This gives the protein CASRTNNSP. From start to end, the CDR3 is CASRTNNSPLYF.

About this clone: The gene symbols are mouse symbols. Here the CDR3 reads CASSPLGTGVNSDYTF. The CDR3 bases that were read are TGTGCCAGCAGCCCCCTCGGGACAGGGGTAAACTCC. J is TRBJ1-2 and V is TRBV5, with TRBD1 identical over 10 bases. The read halts 4 residues ahead of the CDR3 end, with the missing end drawn from the germline J gene. CDR3 size: 16 residues. Trimming at V came to 4 bases and at J to 1 base, leaving 6 bases not matched to a gene. From germline, CDR1 is LGHNA and CDR2 YNLKQL (reference sequence).

With regard to this clone: Mouse germline and gene names are used. The read ends 4 residues early relative to the CDR3; the germline J gene fills the gap. The chain links TRBV3 to TRBJ2-5; 10 nucleotides line up with TRBD2. CDR1 and CDR2 (germline): SNHLY, FYNGKV (reference sequence). The CDR3 consists of 18 residues. Losses at the gene ends were 2 bases for V and 1 base for J; bases not matched to a gene: 9. The sequenced CDR3 bases are TGTGCCAGCAGCTTAAATCTGGGGGGGCGCCGTGACCAAGAC. This translates into CASSLNLGGRRDQD. The entire CDR3 reads CASSLNLGGRRDQDTQYF.

This clone showed up just a few times. Mouse gene names apply. The CDR3 end is not reached by the read, which stops 4 residues before it; the germline J gene fills it in. This chain joins TRBV19 and TRBJ2-2; D is unresolved. Germline values: CDR1 FNHDT, CDR2 SITEND (reference sequence). The CDR3 has 15 amino acids. Trimming cost V 2 bases and J 0 bases, with 8 bases left between them. The CDR3 DNA, read in part, is TGTGCCAGCAGTATTCTATCTCCAAACACCGGG. This translates into CASSILSPNTG. The complete CDR3 protein is CASSILSPNTGQLYF.

As concerns this clone: These gene names are mouse names. The read ends 4 residues before the CDR3 terminus; that terminus is restored from the germline J gene. V gene TRBV19 combines with J gene TRBJ2-5; 7 bases match TRBD1. Trimming at V came to 5 bases and at J to 2 bases, leaving 5 bases not matched to a gene. The germline gives CDR1 FNHDT, CDR2 SITEND (reference sequence). The CDR3 is 14 residues long. The CDR3 spells CASSLRQGQDTQYF. The sequenced part of the CDR3 DNA is TGTGCCAGCAGCCTCCGACAGGGCCAAGAC.

There are a few counts of this clone. Gene names follow the mouse nomenclature. The CDR3 extends 4 residues past the end of the read, so its final part is completed from the germline J gene. The chain joins TRBV1 to TRBJ2-5; TRBD2 might be the D (5 bases). Trimming removed 3 bases at V and 0 bases at J, with 10 bases between. CDR1 is NSQYPW and CDR2 is LRSPGD in the germline V gene (reference sequence). The CDR3 is 15 residues long. The CDR3 sequence: CTCSALTVNQDTQYF. Incomplete CDR3 DNA: TGCACCTGCAGTGCCCTGACTGTTAACCAAGAC.

To note about this clone: Genes and germline are mouse. The CDR3 end is not reached by the read, which stops 4 residues before it; the germline J gene fills it in. The chain links TRBV19 to TRBJ2-3; TRBD1 matches at 9 bases. Germline V lookup: CDR1 FNHDT, CDR2 SITEND (reference sequence). The CDR3 is 15 residues long. Trimming removed 4 bases from V and 0 bases from J; junction bases left unmatched: 3. The CDR3 DNA, read in part, is TGTGCCAGCAGTCAGGACAGGGGTAGTGCAGAA. Residues: CASSQDRGSAE. From start to end, the CDR3 is CASSQDRGSAETLYF.

This clone appeared a few times. The gene names here belong to mouse. The read is 4 residues too short to cover the CDR3 end, so that end is filled in from the germline J gene. The chain carries TRBV13-3 and TRBJ2-1; 7 nucleotides agree with TRBD1. J gave up 5 bases and V 4 bases, and 0 bases lay outside the gene matches. The CDR3 length is 12 residues. Germline CDR1 reads NNHDY; CDR2 reads SYVADS. The CDR3 sequence is CASSTGDAEQFF. The CDR3 bases that were read are TGTGCCAGCAGTACAGGGGATGCT.

At least ten counts were recorded for this clone. Gene names denote mouse genes. The read ends 4 residues shy of where the CDR3 ends; the end is completed using the germline J gene. J is TRBJ2-7 and V is TRBV19; D perhaps matches TRBD1 (5 bases). V lost 2 bases to trimming and J lost 0 bases, with 9 bases between them. There are 14 residues in the CDR3. Germline-derived CDR1 and CDR2 are FNHDT and SITEND (reference sequence). CDR3 protein: CASSIPDISYEQYF. The sequenced part of the CDR3 DNA is TGTGCCAGCAGTATTCCGGACATCTCCTAT. Full variable domain (remainder filled in from reference TRBV19 and TRBJ2-7): GGIITQTPKFLIGQEGQKLTLKCQQNFNHDTMYWYRQDSGKGLRLIYYSITENDLQKGDLSEGYDASREKKSSFSLTVTSAQKNEMAVFLCASSIPDISYEQYFGPGTRLTVL.

In the case of this clone: The gene symbols are mouse symbols. The DNA ends 4 residues before the CDR3 does, and the rest of the CDR3 is filled in from the germline J gene. The V call is TRBV19, the J call TRBJ2-5; TRBD2 is a possible D gene (5 bases). Per the germline V gene, CDR1 is FNHDT and CDR2 is SITEND (reference sequence). The V end was cut by 2 bases, the J end by 2 bases, with 12 bases between. The CDR3 runs 15 residues. The CDR3 protein is CASSMLLGAQDTQYF. The CDR3 bases that were read are TGTGCCAGCAGTATGCTTCTGGGCGCCCAAGAC. Based on the CDR3 plus reference TRBV19 and TRBJ2-5, the full variable domain is GGIITQTPKFLIGQEGQKLTLKCQQNFNHDTMYWYRQDSGKGLRLIYYSITENDLQKGDLSEGYDASREKKSSFSLTVTSAQKNEMAVFLCASSMLLGAQDTQYFGPGTRLLVL.

This clone was recorded a few times. The listed genes are named as in mouse. The CDR3 is cut off 4 residues early in the read; its end comes from the germline J gene. This sequence joins TRBV13-1 and TRBJ2-4; D uncertain. With 4 bases removed from V and 2 bases from J, the gap between germline ends came to 11 bases. Germline-derived CDR1 and CDR2 are NSHNY and SYGAGN. This CDR3 spans 14 amino acids. CDR3 DNA, as far as it was read: TGTGCCAGCAGTCCACTGTCTGCTCAAAAC. Translated: CASSPLSAQN. The full CDR3 reads CASSPLSAQNTLYF.

A remark on this clone: Gene names are the mouse ones. The DNA ends 4 residues before the CDR3 does, and the rest of the CDR3 is filled in from the germline J gene. This chain connects TRBV19 to TRBJ2-3; 9 bases match TRBD2. CDR1 is FNHDT and CDR2 is SITEND in the germline V gene (reference sequence). There are 15 residues in the CDR3. Incomplete CDR3 DNA: TGTGCCAGCAGTATAGCTCGACTGGGGGTAGAA. This gives the protein CASSIARLGVE. The entire CDR3 sequence reads CASSIARLGVETLYF. Full variable domain (remainder filled in from reference TRBV19 and TRBJ2-3): GGIITQTPKFLIGQEGQKLTLKCQQNFNHDTMYWYRQDSGKGLRLIYYSITENDLQKGDLSEGYDASREKKSSFSLTVTSAQKNEMAVFLCASSIARLGVETLYFGSGTRLTVL.

As to this clone: Genes and germline are mouse. The sequenced fragment ends 4 residues before the CDR3 boundary, so the rest is inferred from the germline J gene. The chain uses TRBV1 and TRBJ1-2; TRBD1 matches 12 bases. Germline values: CDR1 NSQYPW, CDR2 LRSPGD (reference sequence). With 0 bases clipped from V and 3 bases from J, the junction kept 5 bases outside the gene matches. The CDR3 covers 17 residues. Here the CDR3 reads CTCSAEGQGALDSDYTF. The sequenced CDR3 bases are TGCACCTGCAGTGCAGAGGGACAGGGGGCTTTAGACTCC.

This clone was seen only a few times. All gene names here are mouse names. The read comes to an end 4 residues before the CDR3 does, leaving the germline J gene to fill in the end. The chain uses TRBV13-1 and TRBJ1-1; 7 bases line up with TRBD1. The germline gives CDR1 NSHNY, CDR2 SYGAGN. The CDR3 is 13 residues long. This CDR3 is CASSEAQGTEVFF. The sequenced CDR3 bases are TGTGCCAGCAGTGAAGCACAGGGGACA.

This clone occurred a few times. Gene names follow the mouse nomenclature. The read stops 4 residues short of the end of the CDR3; the missing end is completed from the germline J gene. Different DNA sequences within this sample yield the same CDR3. V and J are TRBV1 and TRBJ2-5; 7 bases align to TRBD1. This CDR3 is built from 14 residues. V trimming: 3 bases; J trimming: 0 bases; junction bases outside the gene matches: 0. The germline V gene encodes CDR1 NSQYPW and CDR2 LRSPGD (reference sequence). The CDR3 loop reads CTCSAGQNQDTQYF. CDR3 bases read: TGCACCTGCAGTGCGGGACAGAACCAAGAC.

This clone has just a few counts. Gene names refer to mouse genes. The read ends 4 residues shy of where the CDR3 ends; the end is completed using the germline J gene. The chain carries TRBV1 and TRBJ2-2; 8 bases match TRBD2. Germline trimming cut 3 bases from V and 4 bases from J; bases unmatched to any gene: 7. Germline CDR1 NSQYPW, CDR2 LRSPGD (reference sequence). This CDR3 has 16 residues. Partial CDR3 DNA: TGCACCTGCAGTGCTCCACTGGGGGAAGGCACCGGG. This gives the protein CTCSAPLGEGTG. The whole CDR3 sequence reads CTCSAPLGEGTGQLYF.

Turning to this clone: The genes are named according to mouse. The read halts 4 residues ahead of the CDR3 end, with the missing end drawn from the germline J gene. The V call is TRBV19, the J call TRBJ2-3; TRBD2 agrees at 9 bases. The CDR3 has 16 residues. From germline, CDR1 is FNHDT and CDR2 SITEND (reference sequence). Trimming removed 3 bases from V and 0 bases from J; junction bases left unmatched: 5. Incomplete CDR3 DNA: TGTGCCAGCAGTAAAAGACTGGGGGCTAGTGCAGAA. It encodes CASSKRLGASAE. The full CDR3 protein is CASSKRLGASAETLYF.

This clone was observed a handful of times. Gene names denote mouse genes. The CDR3 end is not reached by the read, which stops 4 residues before it; the germline J gene fills it in. V gene TRBV19 combines with J gene TRBJ2-5, with 10 positions matching TRBD1. The CDR3 runs 15 residues. The germline V gene encodes CDR1 FNHDT and CDR2 SITEND (reference sequence). The CDR3 loop is CASSQAGTGEDTQYF. CDR3 bases read: TGTGCCAGCAGTCAAGCCGGGACAGGGGAAGAC. The variable domain in full, with the rest retrieved from reference TRBV19 and TRBJ2-5, is GGIITQTPKFLIGQEGQKLTLKCQQNFNHDTMYWYRQDSGKGLRLIYYSITENDLQKGDLSEGYDASREKKSSFSLTVTSAQKNEMAVFLCASSQAGTGEDTQYFGPGTRLLVL.

For this clone: Here the gene names and germline are mouse. The CDR3 is cut off 4 residues early in the read; its end comes from the germline J gene. This same CDR3 is encoded by further DNA sequences in the sample. The gene calls are TRBV19 and TRBJ2-1; D gene unclear. Germline CDR1 FNHDT, CDR2 SITEND (reference sequence). This CDR3 is 14 amino acids long. Between the trimmed V and J ends, which lost 3 bases and 0 bases, there was a span of 7 bases. The DNA read from the CDR3 is TGTGCCAGCAGTAGTGGGTTTAACTATGCT. This sequence encodes CASSSGFNYA. The whole CDR3 region reads CASSSGFNYAEQFF.

In the case of this clone: The gene names here belong to mouse. Read coverage stops 4 residues before the CDR3 terminus; the germline J gene supplies the remainder. V and J are TRBV1 and TRBJ2-5, with TRBD1 matching 7 bases. The CDR3 runs 15 residues. Germline CDR1 and CDR2: NSQYPW and LRSPGD (reference sequence). The V segment lost 2 bases and the J segment 2 bases; nucleotides outside the gene matches: 4. CDR3 DNA, as far as it was read: TGCACCTGCAGTGCACAACAGGGGAGCCAAGAC. It translates to CTCSAQQGSQD. The CDR3 reads in full as CTCSAQQGSQDTQYF.

As for this clone: The gene names given are mouse names. The read terminates 4 residues before the CDR3 end, so the remaining end is supplied by the germline J gene. The rearrangement joins TRBV13-1 to TRBJ2-4; possibly TRBD2 for D (5 bases). This CDR3 is 13 amino acids long. The germline gives CDR1 NSHNY, CDR2 SYGAGN. The V and J ends lost 5 bases and 0 bases respectively, with 7 bases between them. The CDR3 DNA, read in part, is TGTGCCAGCAGCTGGGTGAGTCAAAAC. It specifies CASSWVSQN. The whole CDR3 is CASSWVSQNTLYF.

This clone showed up just a few times. The listed genes are named as in mouse. The read terminates 4 residues ahead of where the CDR3 ends, so the germline J gene completes it. The chain employs TRBV13-1 and TRBJ2-1; 8 nucleotides match TRBD1. The CDR3 runs to 16 residues. J was trimmed by 0 bases and V by 0 bases; bases with no gene match: 2. CDR1 NSHNY and CDR2 SYGAGN come from the germline V gene. The sequenced CDR3 bases are TGTGCCAGCAGTGATGGGGACAGGTCTAACTATGCT. Its protein product is CASSDGDRSNYA. The full-length CDR3 reads as CASSDGDRSNYAEQFF.

This clone was detected only a few times. Genes and germline are mouse. The read finishes 4 residues shy of the CDR3 end, and the germline J gene is used to complete it. This chain connects TRBV19 to TRBJ2-7; 9 bases align to TRBD1. CDR3 size: 14 residues. Germline CDR1 reads FNHDT; CDR2 reads SITEND (reference sequence). Trimming removed 2 bases from V and 3 bases from J; junction bases left unmatched: 3. The CDR3 region is CASSIDRGFYEQYF. CDR3 DNA, as far as it was read: TGTGCCAGCAGTATCGACAGGGGGTTCTAT. Looking up the rest from reference TRBV19 and TRBJ2-7 gives the full variable domain: GGIITQTPKFLIGQEGQKLTLKCQQNFNHDTMYWYRQDSGKGLRLIYYSITENDLQKGDLSEGYDASREKKSSFSLTVTSAQKNEMAVFLCASSIDRGFYEQYFGPGTRLTVL.